The entry below gives a single T cell receptor (beta chain) sequence along with its context. The entry originates in a study of blood T cell repertoires in COVID-19. Produced via immunoSEQ multiplex PCR; TCRdb's table is partial and in-frame only. The sample holds 200,000 to 300,000 clones, around 81% seen once. Sequenced: peripheral blood. This sequence originates from a man aged 30-40 years who had recovered from COVID-19.

Here the CDR3 reads CASSLYGSYEQYV. The CDR3 DNA reads TGTGCCAGCAGCTTGTACGGTTCCTACGAGCAGTACGTC. This chain connects TRBV5-6 to TRBJ2-7, with D hard to call. The CDR3 covers 13 residues. Trimming took 1 base from V and 1 from J, leaving 6 bases between them. Germline lookup yields CDR1 SGHDT and CDR2 YYEEEE.